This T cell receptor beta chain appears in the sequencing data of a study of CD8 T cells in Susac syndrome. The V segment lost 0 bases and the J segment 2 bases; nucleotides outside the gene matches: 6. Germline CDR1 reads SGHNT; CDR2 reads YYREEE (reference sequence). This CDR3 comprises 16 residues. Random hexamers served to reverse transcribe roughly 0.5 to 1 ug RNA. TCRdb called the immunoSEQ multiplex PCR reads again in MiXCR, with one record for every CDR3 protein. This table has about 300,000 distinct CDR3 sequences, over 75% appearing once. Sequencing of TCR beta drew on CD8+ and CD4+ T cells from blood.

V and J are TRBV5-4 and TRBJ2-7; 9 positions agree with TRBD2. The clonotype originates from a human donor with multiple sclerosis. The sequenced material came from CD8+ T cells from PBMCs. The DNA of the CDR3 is TGTGCCAGCAGCTTGGAGACTGGCGGGAGGGCCTACGAGCAGTACTTC. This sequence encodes CASSLETGGRAYEQYF.